Included here is one T cell receptor (beta chain) sequence, with context. The data were taken from a study of control samples from healthy donors and cancer patients. Produced via immunoSEQ multiplex PCR; TCRdb's table is partial and in-frame only. The profile shows some 28,000 clones, roughly 85% of them singletons. Trimming took 3 bases from V and 0 from J; bases not matched to a gene: 10. Looked up from germline, CDR1 is SGHAT and CDR2 is FQNNGV. This CDR3 has 18 residues. Material: PBMCs. The chain couples TRBV11-2 to TRBJ2-3; 9 nucleotides agree with TRBD2. The clonotype comes from a man aged 55 to 70 with head and neck cancer. CDR3 nucleotides: TGTGCCAGCAGCTTCGGACTAGCGCCGGGGCACAGCACAGATACGCAGTATTTT. The encoded protein is CASSFGLAPGHSTDTQYF.